The 31 T cell receptor beta chains presented below share a single source sample, sequenced in a study of blood T cell repertoires in COVID-19. TCRdb's table, derived via immunoSEQ multiplex PCR, lists solely in-frame clones and lacks some. The sample records tens of thousands of clones, roughly 84% being singletons. The material sequenced was peripheral blood. The receptors originated from a man aged 50-60 years with acute or convalescent COVID-19.

This sequence joins TRBV20-1 and TRBJ1-1; TRBD1 agrees at 7 bases. The CDR3 contains 13 residues. With V trimmed by 5 bases and J by 2 bases, 5 bases remained unmatched. The germline V gene encodes CDR1 DFQATT and CDR2 SNEGSKA (reference sequence). In DNA form, the CDR3 reads TGCAGTGCTGGTGGGACAGCAAACACTGAAGCTTTCTTT. Protein: CSAGGTANTEAFF.

The chain recombines TRBV14 with TRBJ2-6; D gene ambiguous. V lost 8 bases and J 1 base, leaving 3 bases between the germline ends. Germline V gives CDR1 SGHDN, CDR2 FVKESK. This CDR3 contains 12 residues. The CDR3 loop reads CASSSGANVLTF. The CDR3 bases are TGTGCCAGCTCTTCTGGGGCCAACGTCCTGACTTTC.

This clone was found once. This chain joins TRBV3-1 (or the pseudogene TRBV3-2) and TRBJ2-3, with 11 nucleotides matching TRBD2. V gave up 3 bases and J gave up 2 bases; unmatched junction bases: 7. The CDR3 has 17 residues. Germline CDR1 and CDR2: LGHDT and YNNKEL (reference sequence). The CDR3 nucleotides are TGTGCCAGCAGCCATGTAACTAGCGGGGGTTTCACAGATACGCAGTATTTT. This translates into CASSHVTSGGFTDTQYF.

The chain combines TRBV5-1 with TRBJ1-6, with D perhaps TRBD1 (6 bases). Germline values: CDR1 SGHRS, CDR2 YFSETQ. This CDR3 contains 15 residues. The V and J ends lost 4 bases and 3 bases respectively, with 11 bases between them. The CDR3 protein is CASSVRTDYNSPLHF. The CDR3 region has the DNA TGCGCCAGCAGCGTACGGACAGACTATAATTCACCCCTCCACTTT. Supplemented by reference TRBV5-1 and TRBJ1-6, the full variable domain reads KAGVTQTPRYLIKTRGQQVTLSCSPISGHRSVSWYQQTPGQGLQFLFEYFSETQRNKGNFPGRFSGRQFSNSRSEMNVSTLELGDSALYLCASSVRTDYNSPLHFGNGTRLTVT.

The V gene is TRBV6-2 or TRBV6-3, the J gene TRBJ2-5; 13 nucleotides match TRBD2. CDR1 MNHEY and CDR2 SVGEGT come from the germline V gene. CDR3 size: 17 residues. The V gene end was trimmed by 1 base and the J gene end by 3 bases; junction bases not matched to a gene: 5. The CDR3 protein is CASSYLPGTSGEETQYF. DNA of the CDR3: TGTGCCAGCAGTTACTTACCCGGGACTAGCGGGGAAGAGACCCAGTACTTC.

The chain links TRBV7-2 to TRBJ1-2; 9 bases fit TRBD1. V lost 3 bases, J lost 8 bases, and 7 bases stayed unmatched. CDR3 length: 14 residues. Per germline, CDR1 SGHTA and CDR2 FQGNSA. The CDR3 protein is CASSFRGQGFGYTF. CDR3 DNA: TGTGCCAGCAGCTTCCGCGGACAGGGGTTCGGCTACACCTTC.

The chain is built from TRBV30 and TRBJ2-4; TRBD1 aligns across 10 bases. The CDR3 is made up of 13 amino acids. Germline-derived CDR1 and CDR2 are GTSNPN and SVGIG (reference sequence). J lost 14 bases, V lost 5 bases, and 12 bases had no gene match. CDR3 amino acids: CAWSRDRGNAKYF. The CDR3 DNA sequence: TGTGCCTGGTCCCGGGACAGGGGAAACGCTAAGTACTTC. Complete variable domain (other parts from reference TRBV30 and TRBJ2-4): SQTIHQWPATLVQPVGSPLSLECTVEGTSNPNLYWYRQAAGRGLQLLFYSVGIGQISSEVPQNLSASRPQDRQFILSSKKLLLSDSGFYLCAWSRDRGNAKYFGAGTRLSVL.

This chain connects TRBV4-3 to TRBJ1-4; tentative D call: TRBD1 (5 bases). Germline loops: CDR1 LGHNA, CDR2 YSLEER. The CDR3 runs to 18 residues. Trimming pared 1 base from V and 7 bases from J, leaving 22 bases between. Written as DNA, the CDR3 is TGCGCCAGCAGCCAAGGTGGGGGGGGATTATTATTGGGTGAAAAACTGTTTTTT. The encoded protein is CASSQGGGGLLLGEKLFF.

The J gene is TRBJ2-7, the V gene TRBV7-2; 11 positions match TRBD1. The CDR3 has 14 residues. CDR1 and CDR2 from the germline V gene are SGHTA and FQGNSA. Trimming at V came to 5 bases and at J to 9 bases, leaving 9 bases not matched to a gene. This CDR3 reads CASSRRTGGAGQYF. CDR3 DNA sequence: TGTGCCAGCAGCCGCCGGACAGGGGGCGCGGGGCAGTACTTC.

The chain uses TRBV7-2 and TRBJ1-6; 9 nucleotides agree with TRBD1. The germline V gene has CDR1 SGHTA and CDR2 FQGNSA. The CDR3 spans 15 residues. V lost 5 bases and J lost 7; bases outside the gene matches: 6. This chain's CDR3 is CASSQGTGTNSPLHF. DNA for the CDR3: TGTGCCAGCAGCCAAGGGACAGGGACAAATTCACCCCTCCACTTT.

The genes are TRBV5-1 and TRBJ2-7; 7 bases match TRBD1. V lost 4 bases to trimming and J lost 3 bases; unmatched junction nucleotides: 13. The CDR3 runs 16 residues. Germline V CDR1 and CDR2: SGHRS, YFSETQ. The DNA of the CDR3 is TGCGCCAGCAGCATCCAGGACAGGAATTTCCGCTACGAGCAGTACTTC. Translating it yields CASSIQDRNFRYEQYF.

With respect to this clone: The junction departs from germline at one end; a sequencing error may be responsible. The chain combines TRBV6-5 with TRBJ2-3, with 7 nucleotides matching TRBD1. This CDR3 contains 15 residues. The germline V gene encodes CDR1 MNHEY and CDR2 SVGAGI. The CDR3 bases are TGTGCCAGCAGTGACTCCAGGGGGTTCACAGATACGCAGTATTTT. Translated: CASSDSRGFTDTQYF.

V and J are TRBV19 and TRBJ2-4; D is ambiguous. This CDR3 is built from 14 residues. The germline V and J ends were trimmed by 7 bases and 2 bases, with 12 bases remaining between them. Looked up from germline, CDR1 is LNHDA and CDR2 is SQIVND (reference sequence). The CDR3 bases are TGTGCCAGTACCGGCGGTAGGTCCAAAAACATTCAGTACTTC. Amino acids: CASTGGRSKNIQYF. The complete variable domain, with remaining parts taken from reference TRBV19 and TRBJ2-4, reads DGGITQSPKYLFRKEGQNVTLSCEQNLNHDAMYWYRQDPGQGLRLIYYSQIVNDFQKGDIAEGYSVSREKKESFPLTVTSAQKNPTAFYLCASTGGRSKNIQYFGAGTRLSVL.

The V call is TRBV30, the J call TRBJ2-3, with D unclear. From germline, CDR1 is GTSNPN and CDR2 SVGIG (reference sequence). This CDR3 contains 11 residues. The V and J ends lost 0 bases and 14 bases respectively, with 12 bases between them. The CDR3 loop reads CAWSVERRRYF. The CDR3 DNA reads TGTGCCTGGAGTGTTGAGAGGCGAAGGTATTTT.

DNA for the CDR3: TGCGCCACAATGGGGGGGGCTCGGTATGGCTACACCTTC. Protein product: CATMGGARYGYTF. The chain combines TRBV10-2 with TRBJ1-2, with a possible D match to TRBD1 (6 bases). CDR3 length: 13 amino acids. The germline V gene encodes CDR1 WSHSY and CDR2 SAAADI. Trimming pared 10 bases from V and 5 bases from J, leaving 17 bases between.

Of note for this clone: Sequence at one end of the junction differs from germline and may be a read error. V and J are TRBV4-3 and TRBJ1-1; 12 bases align to TRBD1. Per the germline V gene, CDR1 is LGHNA and CDR2 is YSLEER. This CDR3 is 15 amino acids long. The CDR3 region has the DNA TGCGCCAGCAGCCAAGATGGGGGGGACAGGGGGCAGAGGGCTTTT. Its protein product is CASSQDGGDRGQRAF.

This clone showed up just a few times. This chain uses TRBV24-1 with TRBJ1-5; D unresolved. The V gene's germline CDR1 is KGHDR and CDR2 SFDVKD. The CDR3 contains 16 residues. V gave up 3 bases and J gave up 0 bases, with 11 bases separating them. CDR3 amino acids: CATSDEGSASNQPQHF. CDR3 DNA sequence: TGTGCCACCAGTGATGAGGGCTCGGCTAGCAATCAGCCCCAGCATTTT.

The gene calls are TRBV18 and TRBJ2-7; 7 bases map to TRBD1. The CDR3 spans 14 residues. Germline V gene sequence: CDR1 KGHSH, CDR2 LQKENI. V was pared by 6 bases and J by 5 bases, with 10 bases of the junction left unmatched. In nucleotides, the CDR3 is TGTGCCAGCTCTGTGGACAGGCAAAGTAACGAGCAGTACTTC. Protein: CASSVDRQSNEQYF.

The sample holds one count of this clone. The chain links TRBV3-1 (or the pseudogene TRBV3-2) to TRBJ2-7, with TRBD1 identical over 7 bases. The CDR3 has 12 amino acids. Germline CDR1 reads LGHDT; CDR2 reads YNNKEL (reference sequence). The V and J ends lost 4 bases and 4 bases, in that order; junction bases with no gene match: 1. Here the CDR3 DNA reads TGTGCCAGCAGCCGACAGGGTTACGAGCAGTACTTC. It codes for CASSRQGYEQYF.

The count of this clone is one. The J gene is TRBJ2-1, the V gene TRBV5-4, with no clear D. V gave up 4 bases and J gave up 8 bases, with 25 bases separating them. CDR3 length: 17 residues. Germline V gene lookup returns CDR1 SGHNT and CDR2 YYREEE (reference sequence). CDR3 sequence: CASSVLPRRGSAYEQFF. In DNA, the CDR3 is TGTGCCAGCAGCGTACTACCCCGGCGCGGCTCAGCCTATGAGCAGTTCTTC. Full variable domain (remainder filled in from reference TRBV5-4 and TRBJ2-1): ETGVTQSPTHLIKTRGQQVTLRCSSQSGHNTVSWYQQALGQGPQFIFQYYREEENGRGNFPPRFSGLQFPNYSSELNVNALELDDSALYLCASSVLPRRGSAYEQFFGPGTRLTVL.

CDR3 bases: TGTGCCACCAGTGCTGGACTAGCGGGGGGGTTTAATGAGCAGTTCTTC. Translation gives CATSAGLAGGFNEQFF. The chain recombines TRBV24-1 with TRBJ2-1, with 15 bases aligning to TRBD2. Germline CDR1 KGHDR, CDR2 SFDVKD. The V segment lost 5 bases and the J segment 7 bases; nucleotides outside the gene matches: 5. The CDR3 covers 16 residues.

The gene calls are TRBV4-1 and TRBJ2-7; 7 positions match TRBD2. The CDR3 extends over 15 amino acids. Trimming at V came to 2 bases and at J to 0 bases, leaving 4 bases not matched to a gene. The germline V gene has CDR1 MGHRA and CDR2 YSYEKL. The CDR3, as DNA: TGCGCCAGCAGCCAACCAATAGCGGGCTCCTACGAGCAGTACTTC. Protein: CASSQPIAGSYEQYF.

The V and J genes are TRBV18 and TRBJ2-7; D is perhaps TRBD1 (5 bases). V was shortened by 3 bases and J by 4 bases, with 16 bases between the two germline ends. Germline V lookup: CDR1 KGHSH, CDR2 LQKENI. The length of the CDR3 is 15 residues. In nucleotides, the CDR3 is TGTGCCAGCTCACCGGGGCAGGGCGCCTCTTACGAGCAGTACTTC. It codes for CASSPGQGASYEQYF.

The rearrangement joins TRBV5-6 to TRBJ2-5; 8 nucleotides line up with TRBD2. Trimming took 0 bases from V and 4 from J; bases not matched to a gene: 5. The CDR3 is made up of 15 amino acids. Germline loops: CDR1 SGHDT, CDR2 YYEEEE. CDR3 nucleotide sequence: TGTGCCAGCAGCTTGGCAGCGGGAGTTTCAGAGACCCAGTACTTC. It is translated as CASSLAAGVSETQYF.

The rearrangement joins TRBV6-5 to TRBJ2-5; D might be TRBD1 (5 bases). The ends were cut back, 0 bases at V and 2 bases at J, with 7 bases in the middle. The CDR3 has 14 amino acids. Germline CDR1 is MNHEY and CDR2 is SVGAGI. This chain's CDR3 is CASSYSPGQETQYF. The CDR3 bases are TGTGCCAGCAGTTACTCTCCAGGGCAAGAGACCCAGTACTTC.

This chain connects TRBV13 to TRBJ2-1; possible D gene TRBD2, 5 bases. Trimming removed 5 bases at V and 0 bases at J, with 14 bases between. Germline V gene lookup returns CDR1 PRHDT and CDR2 FYEKMQ (reference sequence). This CDR3 has 16 amino acids. The CDR3 loop is CASSPRTVTSYNEQFF. Written as DNA, the CDR3 is TGTGCCAGCAGCCCCCGGACTGTTACCTCCTACAATGAGCAGTTCTTC.

The chain joins TRBV6-5 to TRBJ1-2, with D perhaps TRBD1 (5 bases). Looked up from germline, CDR1 is MNHEY and CDR2 is SVGAGI. The germline V and J ends were trimmed by 6 bases and 3 bases, with 11 bases remaining between them. The length of the CDR3 is 13 residues. This CDR3 is CASRGGSDYGYTF. CDR3 nucleotides: TGTGCCAGCAGGGGGGGGTCGGACTATGGCTACACCTTC.

This chain connects TRBV7-8 to TRBJ1-2; maybe TRBD1 (5 bases). In germline, CDR1 is SGHVS, CDR2 FQNEAQ. The CDR3 consists of 14 residues. V was shortened by 3 bases and J by 5 bases, with 13 bases between the two germline ends. CDR3 DNA sequence: TGTGCCAGCAGCTTTGCCGGGACTGCGTATGGCTACACCTTC. Residues: CASSFAGTAYGYTF.

The gene calls are TRBV5-1 and TRBJ1-5, with 7 bases matching TRBD1. The CDR3 covers 14 residues. The V gene end was trimmed by 0 bases and the J gene end by 6 bases; junction bases not matched to a gene: 3. Germline loops: CDR1 SGHRS, CDR2 YFSETQ. DNA of the CDR3: TGCGCCAGCAGCTTGGAAGGGGGCGGTCAGCCCCAGCATTTT. Amino acid sequence: CASSLEGGGQPQHF. Full variable domain (rest looked up from reference TRBV5-1 and TRBJ1-5): KAGVTQTPRYLIKTRGQQVTLSCSPISGHRSVSWYQQTPGQGLQFLFEYFSETQRNKGNFPGRFSGRQFSNSRSEMNVSTLELGDSALYLCASSLEGGGQPQHFGDGTRLSIL.

On this clone itself: The sample carries other DNA sequences with the same CDR3. The V and J genes are TRBV4-1 and TRBJ2-7; perhaps TRBD2 as D (6 bases). The CDR3 length is 15 residues. Germline loops: CDR1 MGHRA, CDR2 YSYEKL. Trimming removed 0 bases at V and 3 bases at J, with 12 bases between. CDR3 protein: CASSQEAGRNYEQYF. DNA for the CDR3: TGCGCCAGCAGCCAAGAGGCGGGGAGAAACTACGAGCAGTACTTC.

The chain carries TRBV29-1 and TRBJ1-2; tentative D call: TRBD1 (5 bases). Germline assignment: CDR1 SQVTM and CDR2 ANQGSEA. V was clipped by 2 bases and J by 4 bases, with 11 bases between them. The CDR3 spans 13 residues. This CDR3 is CSVENRGVYGYTF. CDR3 sequence (DNA): TGCAGCGTTGAAAATAGGGGTGTCTATGGCTACACCTTC.